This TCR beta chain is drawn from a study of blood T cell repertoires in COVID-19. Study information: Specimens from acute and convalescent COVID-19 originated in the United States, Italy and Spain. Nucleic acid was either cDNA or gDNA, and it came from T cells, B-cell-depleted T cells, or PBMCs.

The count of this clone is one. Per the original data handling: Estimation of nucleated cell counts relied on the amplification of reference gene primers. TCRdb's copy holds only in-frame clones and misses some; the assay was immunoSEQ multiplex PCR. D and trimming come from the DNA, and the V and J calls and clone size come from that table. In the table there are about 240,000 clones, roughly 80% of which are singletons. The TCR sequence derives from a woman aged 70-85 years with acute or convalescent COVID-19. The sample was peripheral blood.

CDR3: CASSEYRVKETQYF. The DNA for the CDR3 is TGTGCCAGCAGTGAATATCGGGTGAAGGAGACCCAGTACTTC. The V and J genes are TRBV25-1 and TRBJ2-5; D call uncertain. Between the trimmed V and J ends, which lost 0 bases and 5 bases, there was a span of 10 bases. The CDR3 has 14 residues. Germline values: CDR1 MGHDK, CDR2 SYGVNS. Based on the CDR3 plus reference TRBV25-1 and TRBJ2-5, the full variable domain is EADIYQTPRYLVIGTGKKITLECSQTMGHDKMYWYQQDPGMELHLIHYSYGVNSTEKGDLSSESTVSRIRTEHFPLTLESARPSHTSQYLCASSEYRVKETQYFGPGTRLLVL.